This TCR beta chain was obtained from a study of cytomegalovirus exposure and HLA in healthy donors. Study-level results: Later analysis identified some 16,000 TCR beta sequences associated with HLA alleles, using a false discovery rate threshold of 0.05.

As for this clone: The antigen is unknown.

The study ran its PCR with 60 Vbeta and 13 Jbeta primers. The assay was immunoSEQ multiplex PCR, and TCRdb's table has in-frame clones only and misses some. The data contain about 59,000 clones, approximately 80% of them singletons. CDR1 and CDR2 from the germline V gene are SGHVS and FQNEAQ. The CDR3 sequence is 13 residues long. V lost 0 bases and J 5 bases, leaving 7 bases between the germline ends. Absent from the records is this donor's CMV serostatus. This clonotype originated in a human donor in good health. This chain joins TRBV7-8 and TRBJ2-5; D not certain. Sample: PBMCs. The CDR3 spells CASSLAEEETQYF. The CDR3 DNA follows: TGTGCCAGCAGCTTAGCCGAGGAGGAGACCCAGTACTTC.